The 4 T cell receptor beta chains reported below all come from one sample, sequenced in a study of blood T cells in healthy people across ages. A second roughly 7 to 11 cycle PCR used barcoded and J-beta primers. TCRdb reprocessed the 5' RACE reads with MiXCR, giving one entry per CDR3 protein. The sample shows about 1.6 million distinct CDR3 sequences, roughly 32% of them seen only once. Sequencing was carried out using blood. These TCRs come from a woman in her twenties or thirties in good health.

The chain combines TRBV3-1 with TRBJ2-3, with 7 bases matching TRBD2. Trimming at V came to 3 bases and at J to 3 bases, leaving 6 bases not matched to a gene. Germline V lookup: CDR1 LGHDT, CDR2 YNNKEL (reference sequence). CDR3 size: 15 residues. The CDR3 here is CASSHTGLTTDTQYF. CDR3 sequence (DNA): TGTGCCAGCAGCCATACGGGACTAACGACAGATACGCAGTATTTT.

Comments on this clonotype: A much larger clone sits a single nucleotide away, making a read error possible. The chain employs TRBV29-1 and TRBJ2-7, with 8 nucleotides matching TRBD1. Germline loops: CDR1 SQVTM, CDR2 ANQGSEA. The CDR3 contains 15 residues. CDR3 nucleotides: TGCAGCGTTGAAATTTACGGGACAGGCTTCTACGGGCAGTACTTC. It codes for CSVEIYGTGFYGQYF.

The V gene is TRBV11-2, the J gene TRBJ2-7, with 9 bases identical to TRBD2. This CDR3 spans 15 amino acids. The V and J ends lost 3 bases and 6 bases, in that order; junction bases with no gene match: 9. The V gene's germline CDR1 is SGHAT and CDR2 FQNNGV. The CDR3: CASSFRGQAGGEQYF. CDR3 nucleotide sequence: TGTGCCAGCAGCTTCCGCGGTCAAGCGGGGGGCGAGCAGTACTTC.

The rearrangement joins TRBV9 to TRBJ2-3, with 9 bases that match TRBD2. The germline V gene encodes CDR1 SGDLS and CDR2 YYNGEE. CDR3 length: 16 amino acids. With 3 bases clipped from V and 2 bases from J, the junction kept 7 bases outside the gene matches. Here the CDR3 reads CASSGLAGFPTDTQYF. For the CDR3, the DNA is TGTGCCAGCAGCGGGCTAGCGGGATTTCCCACAGATACGCAGTATTTT.